Sequencing of this T cell receptor (beta chain) was carried out in a study of identical twins. Whole-study results and caveats: With monozygotic twins, out-of-frame TCR alpha sharing exceeded what models estimated.

This clonotype turned up a few times. What it binds is not known. CDR3 size: 14 residues. Per germline, CDR1 SGDLS and CDR2 YYNGEE. The V gene lost 4 bases and the J gene lost 4 bases, with 14 bases spanning the gap. TCRdb itself ran the 5' RACE reads through MiXCR, one entry per CDR3 protein. The table includes over 200,000 distinct CDR3 sequences, 6% to 7% detected once. These data also formed part of another study, on T cells expressing NK-cell markers. As that report states: Restriction of the sorted population to alpha-beta TCR T cells was achieved in several experiments with an anti-gamma-delta TCR antibody. Topping the CD3+CD56-NKG2C+ fraction as well were these clonotypes, in several donors.

The TCR originated in a woman between 18 and 29 years old in good health. Sequencing input: CD8+ T cells sorted from blood. This sequence joins TRBV9 and TRBJ1-2; the D is unclear. DNA of the CDR3: TGTGCCAGCAGCCACGACGGTCTACCCTATGGCTACACCTTC. It codes for CASSHDGLPYGYTF.